A single sample is the source of the 25 T cell receptor beta chains below, sequenced in a study of blood T cell repertoires in COVID-19. Profiling relied on immunoSEQ multiplex PCR, and the TCRdb table lists in-frame clones only, not all of them. The data hold 350,000 to 400,000 clones, with around 90% observed a single time. Material: peripheral blood. These receptors came from a man younger than 30 with active or convalescent COVID-19.

For the CDR3, the DNA is TGTGCCAGCAGCCAAGGGGGAGCGGAGACCCAGTACTTC. It is translated as CASSQGGAETQYF. This chain links TRBV7-3 with TRBJ2-5; perhaps TRBD1 as D (6 bases). The CDR3 spans 13 residues. Germline loops: CDR1 SGHTA, CDR2 FQGTGA. V dropped 5 bases and J dropped 5 bases, with 12 bases sitting between them.

The chain joins TRBV6-5 to TRBJ1-1; 8 positions agree with TRBD1. This CDR3 is built from 14 residues. Germline assignment: CDR1 MNHEY and CDR2 SVGAGI. The junction had 3 bases not matched to a gene; V was cut back by 5 bases and J by 1 base. In nucleotides, the CDR3 is TGTGCCAGCAGTACTACAGGGGGGAACACTGAAGCTTTCTTT. Translated: CASSTTGGNTEAFF.

The chain recombines TRBV12-3 or TRBV12-4 with TRBJ1-2, with a weak D call TRBD1 (6 bases). The V end lost 6 bases, the J end lost 4 bases, and 12 bases lay between the germline ends. The CDR3 is 13 residues long. CDR3 bases: TGTGCCAGCAGACCTGGACAGTCCTATGGCTACACCTTC. Encoded protein: CASRPGQSYGYTF.

The V and J genes are TRBV19 and TRBJ2-5; 10 bases line up with TRBD2. This CDR3 contains 16 residues. CDR1 and CDR2 (germline): LNHDA, SQIVND (reference sequence). J lost 2 bases, V lost 6 bases, and 9 bases had no gene match. The CDR3 coding sequence is TGTGCCAGTAGCTGGGGTAGCGGGGGGCCGCAAGAGACCCAGTACTTC. This translates into CASSWGSGGPQETQYF.

This clone was counted between two and nine times. The rearrangement links TRBV5-1 to TRBJ1-5; 8 nucleotides line up with TRBD1. CDR1 and CDR2 (germline): SGHRS, YFSETQ. V trimming: 2 bases; J trimming: 1 base; junction bases outside the gene matches: 8. CDR3 size: 17 residues. CDR3 in amino acids: CASSFKQGAESNQPQHF. CDR3 DNA sequence: TGCGCCAGCAGCTTTAAGCAGGGGGCTGAAAGCAATCAGCCCCAGCATTTT.

This clone has more than one count but fewer than ten. The chain couples TRBV18 to TRBJ2-7; D gene unclear. This CDR3 spans 13 amino acids. Germline V gene lookup returns CDR1 KGHSH and CDR2 LQKENI. The ends were cut back, 2 bases at V and 2 bases at J, with 7 bases in the middle. This CDR3 is CASSPAAAYEQYF. The CDR3 nucleotides are TGTGCCAGCTCACCAGCGGCTGCCTACGAGCAGTACTTC.

This chain joins TRBV5-1 and TRBJ1-1, with D hard to call. The germline gives CDR1 SGHRS, CDR2 YFSETQ. This CDR3 has 14 residues. V lost 5 bases and J lost 2, with 13 bases in between. In DNA form, the CDR3 reads TGCGCCAGCAGTACCGCGGGCCTCAACACTGAAGCTTTCTTT. This codes for CASSTAGLNTEAFF.

This clone was picked up one time. The chain is built from TRBV7-2 and TRBJ2-2; TRBD2 matches 13 bases. After removal of 5 bases from V and 2 bases from J, the junction contained 8 bases not matched to a gene. This CDR3 contains 18 residues. The V gene's germline CDR1 is SGHTA and CDR2 FQGNSA. The CDR3 DNA reads as TGTGCCAGCAGCATACCGGGACTAGCGGGGTTTAACACCGGGGAGCTGTTTTTT. Amino acid sequence: CASSIPGLAGFNTGELFF.

The CDR3 protein is CASSLVPSRNEQFF. The CDR3, as DNA: TGTGCCAGCAGCTTAGTTCCTAGCCGCAATGAGCAGTTCTTC. The chain is built from TRBV11-2 and TRBJ2-1, with a weak D call TRBD2 (5 bases). Per the germline V gene, CDR1 is SGHAT and CDR2 is FQNNGV. The CDR3 sequence is 14 residues long. V was clipped by 1 base and J by 6 bases, with 10 bases between them.

CDR3 sequence (DNA): TGCGCCAGCAGCTTAGGAGGGAGGGGAACTGAAGCTTTCTTT. Translated, it gives CASSLGGRGTEAFF. The chain uses TRBV5-1 and TRBJ1-1, with a possible D match to TRBD1 (5 bases). The CDR3 extends over 14 amino acids. Germline V gene data show CDR1 as SGHRS and CDR2 as YFSETQ. Trimming removed 2 bases from V and 5 bases from J, with 13 bases in between. Using reference TRBV5-1 and TRBJ1-1 for the parts outside the CDR3, the full variable domain is KAGVTQTPRYLIKTRGQQVTLSCSPISGHRSVSWYQQTPGQGLQFLFEYFSETQRNKGNFPGRFSGRQFSNSRSEMNVSTLELGDSALYLCASSLGGRGTEAFFGQGTRLTVV.

The J gene is TRBJ1-1, the V gene TRBV6-6, with unresolved D. The CDR3 has 14 amino acids. With 4 bases removed from V and 2 bases from J, the gap between germline ends came to 11 bases. Per the germline V gene, CDR1 is MNHNY and CDR2 is SVGAGI (reference sequence). The CDR3 region is CASSFARSNTEAFF. The CDR3, as DNA: TGTGCCAGCAGTTTCGCGAGATCCAACACTGAAGCTTTCTTT.

The chain has TRBV19 and TRBJ2-5; D may be TRBD1 (5 bases). The CDR3 is made up of 15 amino acids. V was cut by 2 bases and J by 4 bases, with 14 bases left in between. The germline CDR1 and CDR2 sequences are LNHDA and SQIVND (reference sequence). CDR3 in DNA: TGTGCCAGTAGTATAAGGTTGTTGGGGCGAGAGACCCAGTACTTC. It translates to CASSIRLLGRETQYF. Full variable domain (outside the CDR3, taken from reference TRBV19 and TRBJ2-5): DGGITQSPKYLFRKEGQNVTLSCEQNLNHDAMYWYRQDPGQGLRLIYYSQIVNDFQKGDIAEGYSVSREKKESFPLTVTSAQKNPTAFYLCASSIRLLGRETQYFGPGTRLLVL.

The chain carries TRBV6-5 and TRBJ2-7, with 8 bases lining up with TRBD1. This CDR3 spans 13 amino acids. The J segment lost 3 bases and the V segment lost 9 bases, leaving 7 bases of the junction unmatched. Germline V gene sequence: CDR1 MNHEY, CDR2 SVGAGI. DNA of the CDR3: TGTGCCAGTTCGCCGGGACAGGTCTACGAGCAGTACTTC. It is translated as CASSPGQVYEQYF.

The CDR3 bases are TGCGCCAGCAGCCTGCCCCCGGGGGGCGGGAGGATCTTCACCGGGGAGCTGTTTTTT. Protein sequence: CASSLPPGGGRIFTGELFF. J is TRBJ2-2 and V is TRBV5-1, with 8 bases that match TRBD2. The J segment lost 4 bases and the V segment lost 4 bases, leaving 18 bases of the junction unmatched. The germline V gene has CDR1 SGHRS and CDR2 YFSETQ. The CDR3 extends over 19 amino acids.

The J gene is TRBJ2-7, the V gene TRBV28, with D possibly TRBD1 on 5 matching bases. V lost 5 bases to trimming and J lost 4 bases, with 18 bases between them. This CDR3 has 15 amino acids. CDR1 MDHEN and CDR2 SYDVKM come from the germline V gene. CDR3 amino acids: CASSLYWTNVYEQYF. In nucleotides, the CDR3 is TGTGCCAGCAGTCTTTACTGGACAAACGTGTACGAGCAGTACTTC.

This clone appeared once. J is TRBJ2-7 and V is TRBV4-3; 8 bases agree with TRBD1. The V segment lost 1 base and the J segment 4 bases; nucleotides outside the gene matches: 3. CDR1 is LGHNA, CDR2 YSLEER, per germline. This CDR3 contains 14 residues. CDR3 protein: CASSQARDRYEQYF. CDR3 sequence (DNA): TGCGCCAGCAGCCAAGCCCGGGACAGGTACGAGCAGTACTTC.

This clone was observed a single time. The chain is built from TRBV5-1 and TRBJ2-5; a weak D match, TRBD2 (5 bases). The CDR3 covers 14 residues. Trimming took off 0 bases at V and 5 bases at J, with 11 bases between the two ends. Germline V CDR1 and CDR2: SGHRS, YFSETQ. The CDR3 loop is CASSLAGTLETQYF. CDR3 sequence (DNA): TGCGCCAGCAGCTTGGCGGGAACGTTGGAGACCCAGTACTTC.

V gene TRBV5-6 combines with J gene TRBJ1-1; 8 bases are shared with TRBD1. Per the germline V gene, CDR1 is SGHDT and CDR2 is YYEEEE. V was clipped by 0 bases and J by 1 base; unmatched bases: 5. The CDR3 has 16 residues. The CDR3 DNA follows: TGTGCCAGCAGCTTGGTGGTGGGGACAGGGAACACTGAAGCTTTCTTT. Protein product: CASSLVVGTGNTEAFF. The full variable domain, completed using reference TRBV5-6 and TRBJ1-1, is DAGVTQSPTHLIKTRGQQVTLRCSPKSGHDTVSWYQQALGQGPQFIFQYYEEEERQRGNFPDRFSGHQFPNYSSELNVNALLLGDSALYLCASSLVVGTGNTEAFFGQGTRLTVV.

This clone has only one observation. The CDR3, as DNA: TGTGCCAGTAGTATCACAGCGGGGGGGGCCTCTAACAATGAGCAGTTCTTC. This sequence encodes CASSITAGGASNNEQFF. The chain joins TRBV19 to TRBJ2-1, with 10 bases lining up with TRBD2. CDR1 and CDR2 from the germline V gene are LNHDA and SQIVND (reference sequence). This CDR3 contains 17 residues. The ends lost 3 bases at V and 5 bases at J; junction bases unmatched: 10.

The chain carries TRBV19 and TRBJ2-1; TRBD2 might be the D (5 bases). This CDR3 has 16 amino acids. The germline V gene encodes CDR1 LNHDA and CDR2 SQIVND (reference sequence). The V gene lost 2 bases and the J gene lost 0 bases, with 11 bases spanning the gap. Written as DNA, the CDR3 is TGTGCCAGTAGTATACTAGCCCTCTTCTCCTACAATGAGCAGTTCTTC. Its translation is CASSILALFSYNEQFF.

This rearrangement joins TRBV19 to TRBJ1-1; D gene uncertain. V lost 5 bases to trimming and J lost 0 bases, with 7 bases between them. The CDR3 extends over 13 amino acids. Germline loops: CDR1 LNHDA, CDR2 SQIVND (reference sequence). The CDR3 reads CASSPFVNTEAFF. As DNA, the CDR3 is TGTGCCAGTAGTCCCTTTGTGAACACTGAAGCTTTCTTT.

For the CDR3, the DNA is TGTGCCAGCAGCGGGACAGGGGCCGGGGAGCTGTTTTTT. It yields the protein CASSGTGAGELFF. The chain couples TRBV7-3 to TRBJ2-2; 10 bases are shared with TRBD1. Germline CDR1 is SGHTA and CDR2 is FQGTGA. The CDR3 consists of 13 residues. J gave up 6 bases and V 5 bases, and 0 bases lay outside the gene matches.

The rearrangement links TRBV6-5 to TRBJ1-6, with TRBD1 matching 7 bases. Germline V gene lookup returns CDR1 MNHEY and CDR2 SVGAGI. The CDR3 covers 16 residues. V dropped 3 bases and J dropped 4; count of bases not matched to a gene: 6. The CDR3 loop reads CASSYGDSSYNSPLHF. The CDR3 nucleotides are TGTGCCAGCAGTTATGGGGACAGTTCATATAATTCACCCCTCCACTTT.

The genes are TRBV7-9 and TRBJ1-5, with TRBD1 matching over 9 bases. This CDR3 has 17 residues. V lost 1 base, J lost 5 bases, and 9 bases stayed unmatched. Germline-derived CDR1 and CDR2 are SEHNR and FQNEAQ (reference sequence). The CDR3 DNA follows: TGTGCCAGCAGCTTAGGGCGCGGGGGACAGGGCTATCAGCCCCAGCATTTT. This gives the protein CASSLGRGGQGYQPQHF.

The chain is built from TRBV11-3 and TRBJ2-1; 13 nucleotides align to TRBD2. The germline V gene encodes CDR1 SGHNT and CDR2 YENEEA. The V gene end was trimmed by 5 bases and the J gene end by 7 bases; junction bases not matched to a gene: 8. This CDR3 has 16 amino acids. The CDR3 loop is CASSRSLAGGLNEQFF. Here the CDR3 DNA reads TGTGCCAGCAGCAGATCACTAGCGGGGGGGCTGAATGAGCAGTTCTTC. Full variable domain (rest looked up from reference TRBV11-3 and TRBJ2-1): EAGVVQSPRYKIIEKKQPVAFWCNPISGHNTLYWYLQNLGQGPELLIRYENEEAVDDSQLPKDRFSAERLKGVDSTLKIQPAELGDSAVYLCASSRSLAGGLNEQFFGPGTRLTVL.